This entry concerns a single TCR beta chain. Its antigen is currently unknown. This record belongs to a study of a mutant IDH1 vaccine in newly diagnosed glioma. Study details: Patients came in for eight vaccinations, in weeks 1, 3, 5, 7, 11, 15, 19 and 23. Earlier care involved radiotherapy, temozolomide, or both, and the majority received both. Study outcomes and limitations: Most patients, 90% to 95%, showed vaccine-induced immune responses.

V was shortened by 6 bases and J by 2 bases, with 10 bases between the two germline ends. Germline CDR1 reads SGHNT; CDR2 reads YYREEE (reference sequence). The CDR3 is made up of 13 amino acids. Profiled with immunoSEQ multiplex PCR; TCRdb holds only in-frame clones, not every one. The table records roughly 54,000 clones, approximately 81% of them present only once. Time point of the sample: week 5, during vaccination. The vaccine gave 300 ug of a 20-mer mutant IDH1 peptide subcutaneously per dose. This material consisted of PBMCs, taken from a glioma patient whose treatment included an IDH1 peptide vaccine. This TCR derives from a man aged 25 to 40 with glioma. The chain employs TRBV5-4 and TRBJ2-3; no clear D gene. The CDR3 coding sequence is TGTGCCAGCACGGACGGGTACACAGATACGCAGTATTTT. It translates to CASTDGYTDTQYF. The full variable domain, its missing parts supplied by reference TRBV5-4 and TRBJ2-3, is ETGVTQSPTHLIKTRGQQVTLRCSSQSGHNTVSWYQQALGQGPQFIFQYYREEENGRGNFPPRFSGLQFPNYSSELNVNALELDDSALYLCASTDGYTDTQYFGPGTRLTVL.